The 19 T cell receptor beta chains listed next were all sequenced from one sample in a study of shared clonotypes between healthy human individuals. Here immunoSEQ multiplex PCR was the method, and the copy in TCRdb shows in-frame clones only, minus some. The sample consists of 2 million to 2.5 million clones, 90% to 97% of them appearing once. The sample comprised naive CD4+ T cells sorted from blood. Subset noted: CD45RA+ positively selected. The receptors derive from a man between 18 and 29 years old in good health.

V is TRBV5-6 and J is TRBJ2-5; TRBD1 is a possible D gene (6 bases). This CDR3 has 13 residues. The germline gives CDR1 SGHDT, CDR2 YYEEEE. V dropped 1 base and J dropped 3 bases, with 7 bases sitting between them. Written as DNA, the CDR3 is TGTGCCAGCAGCTTGTACAGGGAAGAGACCCAGTACTTC. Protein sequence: CASSLYREETQYF.

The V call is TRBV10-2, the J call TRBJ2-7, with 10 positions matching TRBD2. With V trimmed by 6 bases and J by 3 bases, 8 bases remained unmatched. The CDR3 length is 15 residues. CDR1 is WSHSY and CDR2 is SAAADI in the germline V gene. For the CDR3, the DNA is TGCGCCAGCAGGAAGGGGGCTAGCGGGGGCTACGAGCAGTACTTC. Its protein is CASRKGASGGYEQYF.

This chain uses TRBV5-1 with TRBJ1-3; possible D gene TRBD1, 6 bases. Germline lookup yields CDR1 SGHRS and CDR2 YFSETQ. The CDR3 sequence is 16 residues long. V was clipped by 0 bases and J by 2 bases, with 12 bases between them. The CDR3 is CASSLEGGRTGNTIYF. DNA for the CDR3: TGCGCCAGCAGCTTGGAGGGGGGAAGGACTGGAAACACCATATATTTT.

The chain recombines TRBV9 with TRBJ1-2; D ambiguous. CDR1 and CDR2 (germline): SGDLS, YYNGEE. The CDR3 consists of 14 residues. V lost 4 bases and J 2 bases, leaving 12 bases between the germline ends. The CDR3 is CASSSRTGNYGYTF. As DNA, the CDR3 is TGTGCCAGCAGCTCCCGGACCGGCAACTATGGCTACACCTTC.

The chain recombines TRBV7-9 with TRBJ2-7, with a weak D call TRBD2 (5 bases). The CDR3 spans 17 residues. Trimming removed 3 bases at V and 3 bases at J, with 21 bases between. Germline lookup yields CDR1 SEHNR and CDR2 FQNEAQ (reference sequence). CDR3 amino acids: CASSFGGIVTENYEQYF. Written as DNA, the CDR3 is TGTGCCAGCAGCTTCGGAGGAATTGTGACCGAGAACTACGAGCAGTACTTC.

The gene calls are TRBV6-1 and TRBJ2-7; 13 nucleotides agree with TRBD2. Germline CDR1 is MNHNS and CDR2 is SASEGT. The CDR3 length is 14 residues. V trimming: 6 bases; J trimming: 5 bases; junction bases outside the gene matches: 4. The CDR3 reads CASRYGTSGNEQYF. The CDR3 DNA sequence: TGTGCCAGCAGGTACGGGACTAGCGGGAACGAGCAGTACTTC.

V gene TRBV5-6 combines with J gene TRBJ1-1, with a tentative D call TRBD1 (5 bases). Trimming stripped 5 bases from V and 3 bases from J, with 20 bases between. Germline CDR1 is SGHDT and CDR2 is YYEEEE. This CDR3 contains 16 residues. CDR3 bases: TGTGCCAGCAGACCTACAGGCGGCGCAGAGGACACTGAAGCTTTCTTT. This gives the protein CASRPTGGAEDTEAFF.

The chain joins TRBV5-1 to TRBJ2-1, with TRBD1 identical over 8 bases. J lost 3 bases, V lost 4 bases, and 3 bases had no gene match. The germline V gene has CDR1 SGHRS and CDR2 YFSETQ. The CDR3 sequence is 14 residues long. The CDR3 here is CASSEGQGYNEQFF. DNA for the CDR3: TGCGCCAGCAGCGAAGGACAGGGCTACAATGAGCAGTTCTTC. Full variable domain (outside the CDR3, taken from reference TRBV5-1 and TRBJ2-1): KAGVTQTPRYLIKTRGQQVTLSCSPISGHRSVSWYQQTPGQGLQFLFEYFSETQRNKGNFPGRFSGRQFSNSRSEMNVSTLELGDSALYLCASSEGQGYNEQFFGPGTRLTVL.

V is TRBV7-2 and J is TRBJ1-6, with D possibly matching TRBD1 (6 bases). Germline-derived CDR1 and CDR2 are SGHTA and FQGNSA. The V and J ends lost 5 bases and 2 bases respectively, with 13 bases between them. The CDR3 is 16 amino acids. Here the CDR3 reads CASSLTGTTYNSPLHF. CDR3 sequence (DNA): TGTGCCAGCAGCCTAACCGGGACAACCTATAATTCACCCCTCCACTTT.

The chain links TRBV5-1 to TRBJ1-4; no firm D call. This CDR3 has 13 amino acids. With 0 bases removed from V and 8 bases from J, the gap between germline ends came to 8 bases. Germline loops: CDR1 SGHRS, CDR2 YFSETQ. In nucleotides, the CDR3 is TGCGCCAGCAGCTTGGACTCCCCCGAAAAACTGTTTTTT. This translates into CASSLDSPEKLFF.

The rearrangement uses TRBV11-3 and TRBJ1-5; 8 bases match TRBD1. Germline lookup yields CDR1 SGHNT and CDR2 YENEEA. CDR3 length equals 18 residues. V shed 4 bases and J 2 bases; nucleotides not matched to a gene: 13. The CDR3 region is CASSSLMTGEGGNQPQHF. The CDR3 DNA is TGTGCCAGCAGCTCACTAATGACAGGGGAGGGTGGCAATCAGCCCCAGCATTTT.

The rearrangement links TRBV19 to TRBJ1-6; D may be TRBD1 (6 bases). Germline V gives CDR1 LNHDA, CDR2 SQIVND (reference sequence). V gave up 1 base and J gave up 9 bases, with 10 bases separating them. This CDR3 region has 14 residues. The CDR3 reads CASSIGTASSPLHF. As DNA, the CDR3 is TGTGCCAGTAGTATAGGGACAGCTAGTTCACCCCTCCACTTT.

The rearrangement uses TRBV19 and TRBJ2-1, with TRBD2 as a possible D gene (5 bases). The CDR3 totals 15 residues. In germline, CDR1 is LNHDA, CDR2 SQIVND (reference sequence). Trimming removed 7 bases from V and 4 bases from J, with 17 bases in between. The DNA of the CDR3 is TGTGCCAGTATCCCCAAAGGTGGGAGTTACAATGAGCAGTTCTTC. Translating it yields CASIPKGGSYNEQFF.

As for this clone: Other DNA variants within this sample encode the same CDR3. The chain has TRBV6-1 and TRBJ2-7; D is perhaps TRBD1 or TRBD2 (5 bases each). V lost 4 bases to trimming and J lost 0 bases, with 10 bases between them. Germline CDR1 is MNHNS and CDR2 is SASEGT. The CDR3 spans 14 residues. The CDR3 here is CASSVLGDSYEQYF. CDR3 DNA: TGTGCCAGCAGTGTGCTGGGGGACTCCTACGAGCAGTACTTC.

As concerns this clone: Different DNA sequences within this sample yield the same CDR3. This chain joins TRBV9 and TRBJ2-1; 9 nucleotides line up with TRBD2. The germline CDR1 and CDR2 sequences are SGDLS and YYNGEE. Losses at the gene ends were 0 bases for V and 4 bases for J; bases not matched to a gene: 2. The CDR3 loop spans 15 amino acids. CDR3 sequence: CASSVDSGSYNEQFF. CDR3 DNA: TGTGCCAGCAGCGTAGATAGCGGGAGTTACAATGAGCAGTTCTTC.

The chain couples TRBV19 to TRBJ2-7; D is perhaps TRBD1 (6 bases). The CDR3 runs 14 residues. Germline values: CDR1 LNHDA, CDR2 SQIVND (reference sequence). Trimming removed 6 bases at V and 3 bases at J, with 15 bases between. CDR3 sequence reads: CASRQGGGVYEQYF. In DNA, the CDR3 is TGTGCCAGTAGACAAGGGGGTGGCGTCTACGAGCAGTACTTC.

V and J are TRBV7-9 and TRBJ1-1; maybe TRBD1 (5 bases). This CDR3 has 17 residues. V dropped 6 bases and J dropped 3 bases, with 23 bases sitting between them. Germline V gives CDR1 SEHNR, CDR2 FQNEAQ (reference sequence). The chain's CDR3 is CASSSDSHPVRYTEAFF. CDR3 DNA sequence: TGTGCCAGCAGTTCAGACAGCCACCCCGTTCGGTACACTGAAGCTTTCTTT.

In DNA form, the CDR3 reads TGTGCCATCAGTGAGGGAGCGGGTAAAAAAGATACGCAGTATTTT. This gives the protein CAISEGAGKKDTQYF. This rearrangement joins TRBV10-3 to TRBJ2-3, with D possibly being TRBD2 (6 bases). V lost 2 bases to trimming and J lost 5 bases, with 14 bases between them. Germline V gene sequence: CDR1 ENHRY, CDR2 SYGVKD. This CDR3 has 15 residues.

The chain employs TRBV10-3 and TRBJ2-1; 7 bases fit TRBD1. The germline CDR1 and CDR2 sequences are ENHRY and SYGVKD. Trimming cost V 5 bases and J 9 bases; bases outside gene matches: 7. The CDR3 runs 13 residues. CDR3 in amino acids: CAISSTGLGEQFF. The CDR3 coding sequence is TGTGCCATCAGTTCGACAGGGTTGGGTGAGCAGTTCTTC.